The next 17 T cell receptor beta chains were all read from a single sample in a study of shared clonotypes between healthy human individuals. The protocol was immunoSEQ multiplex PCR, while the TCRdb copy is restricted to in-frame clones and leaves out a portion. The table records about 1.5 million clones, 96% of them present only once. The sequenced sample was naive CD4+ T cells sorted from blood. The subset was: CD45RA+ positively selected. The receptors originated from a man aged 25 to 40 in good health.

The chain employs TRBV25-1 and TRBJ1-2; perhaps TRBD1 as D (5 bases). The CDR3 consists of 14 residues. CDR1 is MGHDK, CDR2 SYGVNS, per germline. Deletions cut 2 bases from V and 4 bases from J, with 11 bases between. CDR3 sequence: CASSEHQGPYGYTF. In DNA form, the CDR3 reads TGTGCCAGCAGTGAACACCAGGGTCCCTATGGCTACACCTTC.

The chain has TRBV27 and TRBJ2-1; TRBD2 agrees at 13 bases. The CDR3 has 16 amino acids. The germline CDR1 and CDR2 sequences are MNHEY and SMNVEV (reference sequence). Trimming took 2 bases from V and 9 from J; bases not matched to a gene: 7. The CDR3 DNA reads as TGTGCCAGCAGTTTACCACTAGCGGGAGGGCCTCCTGAGCAGTTCTTC. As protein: CASSLPLAGGPPEQFF.

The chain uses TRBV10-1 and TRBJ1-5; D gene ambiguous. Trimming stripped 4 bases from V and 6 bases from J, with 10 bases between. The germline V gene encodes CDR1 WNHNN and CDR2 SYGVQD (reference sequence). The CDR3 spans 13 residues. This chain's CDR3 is CASSAGRSQPQHF. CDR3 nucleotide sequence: TGCGCCAGCAGTGCTGGCCGGAGTCAGCCCCAGCATTTT.

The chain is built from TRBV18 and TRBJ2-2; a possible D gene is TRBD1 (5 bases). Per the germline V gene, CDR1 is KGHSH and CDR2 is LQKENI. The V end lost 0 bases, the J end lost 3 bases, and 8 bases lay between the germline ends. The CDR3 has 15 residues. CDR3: CASSPPQGHTGELFF. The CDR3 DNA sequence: TGTGCCAGCTCACCACCGCAGGGTCACACCGGGGAGCTGTTTTTT. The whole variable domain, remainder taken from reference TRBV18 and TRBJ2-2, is NAGVMQNPRHLVRRRGQEARLRCSPMKGHSHVYWYRQLPEEGLKFMVYLQKENIIDESGMPKERFSAEFPKEGPSILRIQQVVRGDSAAYFCASSPPQGHTGELFFGEGSRLTVL.

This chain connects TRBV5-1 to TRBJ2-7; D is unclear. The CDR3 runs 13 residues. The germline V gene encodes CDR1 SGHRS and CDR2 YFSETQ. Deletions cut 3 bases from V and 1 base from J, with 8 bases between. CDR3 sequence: CASSSRLSYEQYF. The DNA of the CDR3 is TGCGCCAGCAGCTCGCGCCTTTCCTACGAGCAGTACTTC. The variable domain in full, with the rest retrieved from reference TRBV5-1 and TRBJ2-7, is KAGVTQTPRYLIKTRGQQVTLSCSPISGHRSVSWYQQTPGQGLQFLFEYFSETQRNKGNFPGRFSGRQFSNSRSEMNVSTLELGDSALYLCASSSRLSYEQYFGPGTRLTVT.

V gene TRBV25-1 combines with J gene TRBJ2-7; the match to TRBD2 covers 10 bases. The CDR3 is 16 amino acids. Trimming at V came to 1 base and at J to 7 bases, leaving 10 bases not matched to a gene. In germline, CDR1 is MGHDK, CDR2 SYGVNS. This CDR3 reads CASSELPAGGPEEQYF. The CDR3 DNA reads TGTGCCAGCAGTGAATTACCAGCGGGAGGGCCGGAGGAGCAGTACTTC.

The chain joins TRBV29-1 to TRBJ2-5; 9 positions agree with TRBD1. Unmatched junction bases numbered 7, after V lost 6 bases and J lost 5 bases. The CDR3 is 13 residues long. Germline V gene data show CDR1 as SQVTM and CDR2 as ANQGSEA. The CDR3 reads CSVTGTGMETQYF. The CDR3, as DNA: TGCAGCGTGACCGGGACAGGGATGGAGACCCAGTACTTC.

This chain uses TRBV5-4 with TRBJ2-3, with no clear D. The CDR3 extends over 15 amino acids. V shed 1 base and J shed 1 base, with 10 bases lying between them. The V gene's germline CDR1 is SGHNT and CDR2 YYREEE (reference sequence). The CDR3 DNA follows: TGTGCCAGCAGCTTGACCACACCTGGCACAGATACGCAGTATTTT. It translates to CASSLTTPGTDTQYF.

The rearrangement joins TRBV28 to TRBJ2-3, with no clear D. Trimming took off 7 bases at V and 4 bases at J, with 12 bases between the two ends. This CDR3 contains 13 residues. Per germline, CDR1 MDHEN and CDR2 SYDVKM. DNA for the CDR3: TGTGCCAGCACGGGCAGGCGGCCAGATACGCAGTATTTT. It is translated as CASTGRRPDTQYF.

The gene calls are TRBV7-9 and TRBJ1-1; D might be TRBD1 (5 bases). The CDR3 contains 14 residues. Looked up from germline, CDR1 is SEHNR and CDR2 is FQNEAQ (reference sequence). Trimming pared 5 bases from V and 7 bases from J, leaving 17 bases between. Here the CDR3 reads CASSPNPRVDEAFF. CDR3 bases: TGTGCCAGCAGCCCAAACCCCAGGGTGGATGAAGCTTTCTTT.

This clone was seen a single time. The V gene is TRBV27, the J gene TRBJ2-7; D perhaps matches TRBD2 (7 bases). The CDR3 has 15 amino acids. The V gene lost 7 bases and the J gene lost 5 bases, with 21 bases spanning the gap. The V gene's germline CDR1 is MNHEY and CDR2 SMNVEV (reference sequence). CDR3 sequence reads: CASTKRGGRFDEQYF. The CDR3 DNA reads TGTGCCAGCACCAAAAGGGGGGGTAGGTTCGACGAGCAGTACTTC.

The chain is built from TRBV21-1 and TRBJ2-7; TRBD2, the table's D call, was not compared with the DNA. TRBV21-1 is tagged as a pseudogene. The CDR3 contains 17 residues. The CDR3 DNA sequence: TGTGCCAGCAGCAAATTGGACTTAAAGCTACGCGCCTACGAGCAGTACTTC. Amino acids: CASSKLDLKLRAYEQYF.

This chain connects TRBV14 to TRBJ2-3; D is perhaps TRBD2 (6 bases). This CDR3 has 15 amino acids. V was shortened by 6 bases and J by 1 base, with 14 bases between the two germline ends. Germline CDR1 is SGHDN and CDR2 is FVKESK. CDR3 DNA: TGTGCCAGCAGTCCCCTCGAGCGGGGCACAGATACGCAGTATTTT. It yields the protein CASSPLERGTDTQYF.

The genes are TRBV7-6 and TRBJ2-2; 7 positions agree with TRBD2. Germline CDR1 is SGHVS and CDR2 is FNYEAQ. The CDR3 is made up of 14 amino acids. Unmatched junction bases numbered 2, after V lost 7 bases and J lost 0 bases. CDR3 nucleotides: TGTGCCAGCAACGGGGGGTCGAACACCGGGGAGCTGTTTTTT. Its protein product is CASNGGSNTGELFF.

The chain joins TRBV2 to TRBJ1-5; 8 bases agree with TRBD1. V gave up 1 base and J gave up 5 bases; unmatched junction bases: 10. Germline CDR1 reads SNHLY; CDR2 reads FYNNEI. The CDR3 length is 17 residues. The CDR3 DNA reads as TGTGCCAGCAGTGAAGGGAGGACAGGGCCCACCTATCAGCCCCAGCATTTT. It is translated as CASSEGRTGPTYQPQHF.

The CDR3 loop is CASSRITQNTGELFF. The CDR3 DNA reads TGTGCCAGCAGCCGGATTACCCAGAACACCGGGGAGCTGTTTTTT. This sequence joins TRBV7-2 and TRBJ2-2; D not certain. CDR1 is SGHTA and CDR2 is FQGNSA in the germline V gene. Trimming left V 5 bases short and J 1 base short, with 11 bases between. This CDR3 has 15 amino acids.

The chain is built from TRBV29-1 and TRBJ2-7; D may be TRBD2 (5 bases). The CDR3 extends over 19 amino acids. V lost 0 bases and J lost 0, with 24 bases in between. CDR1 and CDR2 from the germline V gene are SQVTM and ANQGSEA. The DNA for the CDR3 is TGCAGCGTTGAAGAAACATACGGTAGCGCGCTACCGAGCTCCTACGAGCAGTACTTC. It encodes CSVEETYGSALPSSYEQYF.